This is a list of T cell receptor beta chains from one sample in a study of blood T cell repertoires in COVID-19. Assay used: immunoSEQ multiplex PCR; TCRdb lists only in-frame clones, some missing. Among 200,000 or so clones, roughly 84% were seen once, and the ten largest hold roughly a sixth. The material sequenced was peripheral blood. The receptors originated from a man between 50 and 59 years old with COVID-19, enrolled during active disease. Both conserved end residues are part of each CDR3. The D gene is left open where the match is weak.

J: TRBJ1-4
D: TRBD1
V: TRBV6-6
DNA: TGTGCCAGCAGTCGACCAGAAGGCAGGGGGGCGCAGGATGAAAAACTGTTTTTT
CDR3: CASSRPEGRGAQDEKLFF

J: TRBJ1-3
D: .
V: TRBV12-1
DNA: TGTGCCAGCAGCTTCCCCAGAAACACCATATATTTT
CDR3: CASSFPRNTIYF

J: TRBJ2-1
D: .
V: TRBV10-3
DNA: TGTGCCATCAGACCCGGGACTCCCTCGATCAATGAGCAGTTCTTC
CDR3: CAIRPGTPSINEQFF

J: TRBJ2-2
D: .
V: TRBV7-3
DNA: TGTGCCAGCAGCCTCTCATCGAGCACCGGGGAGCTGTTTTTT
CDR3: CASSLSSSTGELFF

J: TRBJ1-2
D: .
V: TRBV30
DNA: TGTGCCTGGAGTTTAAACGGACAGTCCGGCTACACCTTC
CDR3: CAWSLNGQSGYTF

J: TRBJ2-1
D: TRBD2
V: TRBV6-5
DNA: TGTGCCAGCAGTCCCACTAGCGACTACAATGAGCAGTTCTTC
CDR3: CASSPTSDYNEQFF

J: TRBJ2-2
D: .
V: TRBV19
DNA: TGTGCCAGTAGCACGAACACCGGGGAGCTGTTTTTT
CDR3: CASSTNTGELFF

J: TRBJ2-5
D: TRBD1
V: TRBV24-1
DNA: TGTGCCACCAGTGATTTAAACCAACAGGGGGGAGAGACCCAGTACTTC
CDR3: CATSDLNQQGGETQYF

J: TRBJ1-5
D: .
V: TRBV7-8
DNA: TGTGCCAGCAGCCCCGGAGGGCTGGGCTATCAGCCCCAGCATTTT
CDR3: CASSPGGLGYQPQHF

J: TRBJ1-3
D: TRBD1
V: TRBV30
DNA: TGTGCCTGGAGTAGGGGATCCGGGACAGTTGGAAACACCATATATTTT
CDR3: CAWSRGSGTVGNTIYF

J: TRBJ2-3
D: TRBD1
V: TRBV25-1
DNA: TGTGCCAGCTCTAGGGGGCAATTCACAGATACGCAGTATTTT
CDR3: CASSRGQFTDTQYF

J: TRBJ1-1
D: .
V: TRBV11-3
DNA: TGTGCCAGCAGCTTAGATCCTACCGCCACTGAAGCTTTCTTT
CDR3: CASSLDPTATEAFF

J: TRBJ1-6
D: .
V: TRBV28
DNA: TGTGCCAGCAGTTTAAGGTTCTGGGGCCAACGATCACCCCTCCACTTT
CDR3: CASSLRFWGQRSPLHF

J: TRBJ2-1
D: TRBD1
V: TRBV2
DNA: TGTGCCAGCAGACTCGGGGCAGGGGGCCAGGGGGGCAATGAGCAGTTCTTC
CDR3: CASRLGAGGQGGNEQFF

J: TRBJ2-2
D: TRBD2
V: TRBV6-5
DNA: TGTGCCAGCAGTTACACGGGACTAGAGGAGTGGGGGGAGCTGTTTTTT
CDR3: CASSYTGLEEWGELFF

J: TRBJ1-5
D: .
V: TRBV7-9
DNA: TGTGCCAGCAGCTTCGCGGGTCGAGAACAGCCCCAGCATTTT
CDR3: CASSFAGREQPQHF

J: TRBJ2-3
D: TRBD1
V: TRBV7-9
DNA: TGTGCCAGCAGCTTCGGCGACAGGGGGCTTGATACGCAGTATTTT
CDR3: CASSFGDRGLDTQYF